The present entry profiles one T cell receptor (beta chain) with its context. Antigen: not known. The sample's time point: pre-sensitization, week 0. The treatment: therapeutic diphenylcyclopropenone sensitization with weekly scalp DPC. Patients had alopecia, were aged 18 to 70, and were not pregnant. The V end was cut by 4 bases, the J end by 7 bases, with 15 bases between. Germline values: CDR1 SGHDT, CDR2 YYEEEE. CDR3 length: 14 amino acids. The data were obtained in a study of human T cells and chemical hapten exposure. Study-level results: Large CDR3 similarity clusters arose significantly more often from expanded TCRs than from controls.

Individual cDNA molecules had unique molecular identifiers attached to them by the library. Each CDR3 protein is one row after TCRdb ran MiXCR on the RACE reads. The sample gives some 200,000 distinct CDR3 sequences, approximately 29% of which show up once; less than 3.5% is in the top ten. The receptor comes from a young woman with alopecia areata. Some clones in this sample may be carry-over from other donors' samples. Here the sequenced sample was whole blood, taken in connection with sensitization to the hapten diphenylcyclopropenone (DPC). The gene calls are TRBV5-6 and TRBJ2-1; D is possibly TRBD2 (5 bases). CDR3 protein: CASSSSRVGNEQFF. Written as DNA, the CDR3 is TGTGCCAGCAGCAGCTCGAGGGTCGGTAATGAGCAGTTCTTC. Together with reference TRBV5-6 and TRBJ2-1, the CDR3 gives the full variable domain: DAGVTQSPTHLIKTRGQQVTLRCSPKSGHDTVSWYQQALGQGPQFIFQYYEEEERQRGNFPDRFSGHQFPNYSSELNVNALLLGDSALYLCASSSSRVGNEQFFGPGTRLTVL.